Below are 2 T cell receptor beta chains sequenced from a single sample in a study of blood T cells in healthy people across ages. Primers used in a second PCR of roughly 7 to 12 cycles were a sample-barcoded 5' primer and a J-beta primer mix. TCRdb ran MiXCR on the 5' RACE reads and lists one entry per CDR3 protein. The profile shows 1.5 million to 2 million distinct CDR3 sequences, around half of them singletons. Sequenced input: blood. The receptors shown here come from a woman aged 40 to 49 in good health.

The genes are TRBV20-1 and TRBJ2-3; 8 bases line up with TRBD2. V gave up 6 bases and J gave up 6 bases; unmatched junction bases: 14. The germline CDR1 and CDR2 sequences are DFQATT and SNEGSKA (reference sequence). CDR3 length equals 15 residues. For the CDR3, the DNA is TGCAGTGCCCGGATCCCCGGGGGGGCGGCGGATACGCAGTATTTT. Amino acids: CSARIPGGAADTQYF.

In its sample, this clonotype was seen a few times. V gene TRBV11-1 combines with J gene TRBJ2-5; D unresolved. The CDR3 extends over 15 amino acids. Germline CDR1 reads SGHAT; CDR2 reads FQDESV (reference sequence). The germline V and J ends were trimmed by 0 bases and 1 base, with 9 bases remaining between them. The DNA of the CDR3 is TGTGCCAGCAGCTTAGCGGTTGGCTCCCAAGAGACCCAGTACTTC. Residues: CASSLAVGSQETQYF. Filled out from reference TRBV11-1 and TRBJ2-5, the complete variable domain reads EAEVAQSPRYKITEKSQAVAFWCDPISGHATLYWYRQILGQGPELLVQFQDESVVDDSQLPKDRFSAERLKGVDSTLKIQPAELGDSAMYLCASSLAVGSQETQYFGPGTRLLVL.